This T cell receptor (beta chain) was identified during a study of blood T cell repertoires in COVID-19 (dated by TCRdb to about 2020). About the investigation overall: Samples from collaborators originated in the United States, Italy and Spain and spanned both the acute and convalescent phases of COVID-19. The prospective study material was composed of cDNA or gDNA derived from T cells, B-cell-depleted T cells, or PBMCs. Subjects who had been exposed to COVID-19, were actively infected with it, or had recovered from it provided the deeply sampled blood TCRbeta repertoires that made up the dataset. The repertoires were released in a freely available public database intended as a resource for research on the immune response to SARS-CoV-2. The samples were drawn from two sources: the first 160 participants of the ongoing ImmuneRACE study, and fewer than 1,500 subjects contributed by 6 global collaborators. The sample metadata nearly always contained a de-identified subject ID, COVID-19 status, age in years and sex. Where available, HLA class I and class II types were taken from metadata supplied by the sample provider and were not determined by assay-based typing. Broad study findings and their caveats: The amount of clinical and demographic metadata varied by source and participant and was provided uncurated.

TCRbeta CDR3 regions were amplified from genomic DNA using the immunoSEQ Assay, a bias-controlled multiplex PCR. Per the original workflow: The number of nucleated cells in each sample was estimated by amplification of reference gene primers within the assay. To quantify the absolute abundance of each unique TCRbeta CDR3 rearrangement, sequence reads were collapsed and filtered. For each sample, productive Simpson clonality was calculated as the square root of Simpson's diversity index over productive rearrangements. TCRdb obtained this table from immuneACCESS and retained in-frame rearrangements with V and J assigned. These tables miss some clones; where compared with another copy, unresolved V genes account for less than half of the shortfall, and the remainder is unexplained. The V and J calls and clone size were taken over from that table, and D and trimming were inferred from the DNA. Within this sample are roughly 180,000 clones, with about 82% of them counted one time only. Together, the top ten hold more than 4.5% of the sample.

At the junction V is shortened by 5 bases and J by 6 bases, with 14 bases in between. The CDR3 starts with the cysteine, ends with the phenylalanine, and has 13 residues. Just CDR3 DNA is preserved here, 39 bases in frame from base 1. According to the germline V gene (reference sequence), CDR1 reads SEHNR and CDR2 reads FQNEAQ. Each collaborating institution followed its own protocols to collect whole blood in K2EDTA tubes. For TCRbeta analysis, collaborators shipped samples in one of three forms: frozen whole blood, isolated PBMCs, or DNA extracted from either of those sample types. With respect to this clone: Its antigen specificity is not known. The input lacks base qualities; no much larger clone sits a single base away.

The source of this sequence is a woman aged 25 to 45 with acute or convalescent COVID-19. The sample was peripheral blood. The sequence joins TRBV7-9 to TRBJ2-7; a weak D assignment points to TRBD1 (6 bases agree). This receptor carries the CDR3 CASSQGSLFEQYF. The DNA sequence follows: TGTGCCAGCAGCCAGGGGTCCCTTTTCGAGCAGTACTTC.